The 29 T cell receptor beta chains in this list originate from one sample, sequenced in a study of CD8 T cells in ankylosing spondylitis. One entry per CDR3 protein, called by TCRdb with MiXCR from the 5' RACE reads. The top ten hold about 12% of the sample, which has hundreds of thousands of distinct CDR3 sequences, 20% to 25% seen once. The specimen sequenced was blood, either unsorted or a sorted T cell fraction (not recorded which). Source of these receptors: a male donor with ankylosing spondylitis or in good health (not recorded which).

The chain uses TRBV6-1 and TRBJ2-7; possible D gene TRBD2, 6 bases. This CDR3 has 14 amino acids. V lost 2 bases and J lost 3, with 11 bases in between. CDR1 is MNHNS, CDR2 SASEGT, per germline. DNA of the CDR3: TGTGCCAGCAGTGAAACAGACGGGAGCTACGAGCAGTACTTC. Protein product: CASSETDGSYEQYF.

This clonotype was seen repeatedly, ten times or more. The V and J genes are TRBV11-2 and TRBJ2-3; the match to TRBD1 covers 12 bases. CDR1 is SGHAT and CDR2 is FQNNGV in the germline V gene. The trim removed 5 bases at V and 5 bases at J, leaving 5 bases unmatched. CDR3 length: 15 amino acids. The CDR3 reads CASSHGTGGVDTQYF. In DNA, the CDR3 is TGTGCCAGCAGCCACGGGACAGGGGGCGTAGATACGCAGTATTTT.

The chain links TRBV12-3 or TRBV12-4 to TRBJ1-3; no clear D gene. This CDR3 is built from 14 residues. Trimming removed 7 bases from V and 2 bases from J, with 12 bases in between. The CDR3 DNA reads TGTGCCAGCAAGGAGGGAATGGCTGGAAACACCATATATTTT. Translating gives CASKEGMAGNTIYF.

This clonotype turned up a few times. The chain uses TRBV5-1 and TRBJ2-7; 10 bases align to TRBD2. The CDR3 has 15 amino acids. Looked up from germline, CDR1 is SGHRS and CDR2 is YFSETQ. J gave up 0 bases and V 4 bases, and 4 bases lay outside the gene matches. The CDR3 sequence is CASSPSGRDSYEQYF. CDR3 DNA sequence: TGCGCCAGCAGCCCTAGCGGGAGAGACTCCTACGAGCAGTACTTC.

The V call is TRBV6-5, the J call TRBJ2-7; 7 nucleotides agree with TRBD1. CDR1 and CDR2 (germline): MNHEY, SVGAGI. V lost 2 bases and J lost 0; bases outside the gene matches: 7. The CDR3 extends over 16 amino acids. CDR3 sequence reads: CASSYLHGDSSYEQYF. CDR3 DNA: TGTGCCAGCAGTTACCTCCACGGGGACAGCTCCTACGAGCAGTACTTC.

The chain employs TRBV28 and TRBJ2-7, with 10 positions matching TRBD2. CDR1 is MDHEN, CDR2 SYDVKM, per germline. The trim removed 8 bases at V and 5 bases at J, leaving 6 bases unmatched. There are 13 residues in the CDR3. CDR3 in amino acids: CASRTSGPNEQYF. The CDR3 bases are TGTGCCAGCCGGACTAGCGGACCCAACGAGCAGTACTTC.

This rearrangement joins TRBV11-2 to TRBJ2-3; D gene ambiguous. This CDR3 spans 11 amino acids. Trimming left V 5 bases short and J 7 bases short, with 7 bases between. Germline-derived CDR1 and CDR2 are SGHAT and FQNNGV. The chain's CDR3 is CASSRQYTQYF. CDR3 DNA: TGTGCCAGCAGCCGACAATATACGCAGTATTTT.

This clonotype has more than one count but fewer than ten. The chain uses TRBV19 and TRBJ2-7; D is possibly TRBD1 or TRBD2 (7 bases each). Germline CDR1 is LNHDA and CDR2 is SQIVND (reference sequence). V was pared by 0 bases and J by 6 bases, with 15 bases between. The CDR3 spans 15 residues. CDR3 nucleotides: TGTGCCAGTAGTATAGAGGAGGGAGGGGGCCTCGAGCAGTACTTC. Protein: CASSIEEGGGLEQYF.

In its sample, this clonotype was seen a few times. This rearrangement joins TRBV15 to TRBJ2-3; D gene unclear. Trimming pared 8 bases from V and 6 bases from J, leaving 18 bases between. From germline, CDR1 is LNHNV and CDR2 YYDKDF (reference sequence). The CDR3 loop spans 14 amino acids. In nucleotides, the CDR3 is TGTGCCACCGGACGGTCAGTAGGCTCCGATACGCAGTATTTT. Amino acid sequence: CATGRSVGSDTQYF. The full variable domain, completed using reference TRBV15 and TRBJ2-3, is DAMVIQNPRYQVTQFGKPVTLSCSQTLNHNVMYWYQQKSSQAPKLLFHYYDKDFNNEADTPDNFQSRRPNTSFCFLDIRSPGLGDTAMYLCATGRSVGSDTQYFGPGTRLTVL.

The chain is built from TRBV12-3 or TRBV12-4 and TRBJ2-7; TRBD1 matches 10 bases. Unmatched junction bases numbered 5, after V lost 6 bases and J lost 3 bases. CDR3 length equals 14 residues. The CDR3 loop is CASRTWTGGYEQYF. Written as DNA, the CDR3 is TGTGCCAGCAGAACGTGGACAGGGGGCTACGAGCAGTACTTC.

This chain links TRBV2 with TRBJ1-4; D unresolved. From germline, CDR1 is SNHLY and CDR2 FYNNEI. This CDR3 comprises 15 residues. Trimming shortened V by 10 bases and J by 8 bases, and 23 bases separated the two germline ends. CDR3 in DNA: TGTGCCACCATCTCGGCCTCCTTCAAGCGCGAAAAACTGTTTTTT. It is translated as CATISASFKREKLFF.

This clonotype came up a few times. The chain is built from TRBV29-1 and TRBJ2-6; TRBD1 aligns across 7 bases. Germline V CDR1 and CDR2: SQVTM, ANQGSEA. V dropped 4 bases and J dropped 2; count of bases not matched to a gene: 8. The CDR3 consists of 16 residues. Written as DNA, the CDR3 is TGCAGCGTTGTAGACAGGGTTAGAGCTGGGGCCAACGTCCTGACTTTC. Protein sequence: CSVVDRVRAGANVLTF.

The J gene is TRBJ1-1, the V gene TRBV16; TRBD1 is a possible D gene (6 bases). The CDR3 is 15 amino acids. The V gene's germline CDR1 is KGHSY and CDR2 FQNENV. V lost 0 bases, J lost 5 bases, and 13 bases lay in between. CDR3 DNA: TGTGCCAGCAGCCAATCAGGGGGTCGGGGAACTGAAGCTTTCTTT. Translation: CASSQSGGRGTEAFF.

V usage is TRBV11-2 and J usage is TRBJ2-4, with D tentatively TRBD1 (6 bases). The CDR3 loop spans 18 amino acids. The ends were cut back, 5 bases at V and 0 bases at J, with 20 bases in the middle. Germline V gene data show CDR1 as SGHAT and CDR2 as FQNNGV. This CDR3 is CASSPPDSSSIAKNIQYF. The CDR3 region has the DNA TGTGCCAGCAGCCCCCCGGACAGCTCCTCTATAGCCAAAAACATTCAGTACTTC.

In its sample, this clonotype was seen a few times. The rearrangement joins TRBV20-1 to TRBJ2-1; 7 bases are a match to TRBD1. V trimming: 0 bases; J trimming: 4 bases; junction bases outside the gene matches: 6. CDR1 is DFQATT and CDR2 is SNEGSKA in the germline V gene (reference sequence). The CDR3 loop spans 15 amino acids. CDR3 in DNA: TGCAGTGCTAGAGAGGAACAGGGGCCATACAATGAGCAGTTCTTC. Its protein is CSAREEQGPYNEQFF.

This sequence joins TRBV3-1 and TRBJ2-3, with a weak D call TRBD1 (5 bases). Deletions cut 4 bases from V and 4 bases from J, with 12 bases between. The CDR3 sequence is 14 residues long. The germline gives CDR1 LGHDT, CDR2 YNNKEL (reference sequence). The CDR3, as DNA: TGTGCCAGCAGCCCTTCTTTACAGGCAGATACGCAGTATTTT. Its protein product is CASSPSLQADTQYF.

This clonotype appeared a few times. Here the CDR3 reads CASSSWGGYNEQFF. The DNA for the CDR3 is TGTGCCAGCAGCTCCTGGGGGGGCTACAATGAGCAGTTCTTC. This sequence joins TRBV11-2 and TRBJ2-1; the match to TRBD2 covers 7 bases. Unmatched junction bases numbered 3, after V lost 4 bases and J lost 3 bases. The CDR3 has 14 amino acids. CDR1 is SGHAT, CDR2 FQNNGV, per germline. The full variable domain, rest sourced from reference TRBV11-2 and TRBJ2-1, is EAGVAQSPRYKIIEKRQSVAFWCNPISGHATLYWYQQILGQGPKLLIQFQNNGVVDDSQLPKDRFSAERLKGVDSTLKIQPAKLEDSAVYLCASSSWGGYNEQFFGPGTRLTVL.

V and J are TRBV28 and TRBJ1-2, with D possibly matching TRBD1 (5 bases). Germline V gives CDR1 MDHEN, CDR2 SYDVKM. V lost 5 bases and J lost 6, with 16 bases in between. The CDR3 has 14 amino acids. Here the CDR3 DNA reads TGTGCCAGCAGTGCTACGACAGAGGCGAATGGCTACACCTTC. This encodes CASSATTEANGYTF.

This clonotype was counted a few times. The V and J genes are TRBV10-3 and TRBJ2-3; D possibly uses TRBD1 or TRBD2 (6 bases each). The V end lost 6 bases, the J end lost 10 bases, and 23 bases lay between the germline ends. The CDR3 length is 15 residues. Germline CDR1 ENHRY, CDR2 SYGVKD. The CDR3 region is CAIRGDRGPLPAQYF. The CDR3 nucleotides are TGTGCCATCAGGGGTGATCGGGGGCCACTTCCCGCGCAGTATTTT.

This chain joins TRBV20-1 and TRBJ2-2; D is possibly TRBD1 (6 bases). Deletions cut 7 bases from V and 0 bases from J, with 18 bases between. CDR3 length: 16 amino acids. CDR1 and CDR2 from the germline V gene are DFQATT and SNEGSKA (reference sequence). CDR3 DNA sequence: TGCAGTGTAGTTGTAGCCGGGACAACGAACACCGGGGAGCTGTTTTTT. Amino acids: CSVVVAGTTNTGELFF.

This clonotype was observed a handful of times. The rearrangement links TRBV4-1 to TRBJ2-5, with TRBD2 matching 10 bases. CDR3 length: 16 amino acids. Germline V gene data show CDR1 as MGHRA and CDR2 as YSYEKL. Trimming at V came to 3 bases and at J to 5 bases, leaving 9 bases not matched to a gene. The CDR3 coding sequence is TGCGCCAGCAGCCAGCGGAGTAGCGGGGGGTTCGAGACCCAGTACTTC. Amino acids: CASSQRSSGGFETQYF.

The chain recombines TRBV10-3 with TRBJ2-3; a possible D gene is TRBD1 (6 bases). CDR1 ENHRY and CDR2 SYGVKD come from the germline V gene. This CDR3 spans 14 amino acids. Trimming stripped 10 bases from V and 2 bases from J, with 16 bases between. The CDR3 loop reads CANSDSSYTDTQYF. The DNA for the CDR3 is TGTGCCAATTCGGACAGCAGTTACACAGATACGCAGTATTTT.

The V call is TRBV4-1, the J call TRBJ2-7; either TRBD1 or TRBD2 may fit D (6 bases each). Trimming left V 4 bases short and J 0 bases short, with 13 bases between. CDR3 size: 15 residues. Germline CDR1 reads MGHRA; CDR2 reads YSYEKL. Here the CDR3 DNA reads TGCGCCAGCAGCCCCCGGGGGACAAGCTCCTACGAGCAGTACTTC. Its protein product is CASSPRGTSSYEQYF.

This clonotype showed up just a few times. V usage is TRBV20-1 and J usage is TRBJ2-7; TRBD2 is a possible D gene (7 bases). With 3 bases removed from V and 2 bases from J, the gap between germline ends came to 14 bases. The CDR3 covers 14 residues. Looked up from germline, CDR1 is DFQATT and CDR2 is SNEGSKA (reference sequence). This CDR3 is CSARHRGGPYEQYF. CDR3 sequence (DNA): TGCAGTGCTAGGCATAGGGGGGGGCCCTACGAGCAGTACTTC.

This clonotype was recorded a few times. DNA for the CDR3: TGCAGCGTTGAAGCCCAACCCGGACGGGATACGCAGTATTTT. Translation gives CSVEAQPGRDTQYF. V and J are TRBV29-1 and TRBJ2-3; unclear D gene. The V gene lost 1 base and the J gene lost 6 bases, with 14 bases spanning the gap. The germline gives CDR1 SQVTM, CDR2 ANQGSEA. CDR3 length equals 14 residues.

The rearrangement uses TRBV18 and TRBJ2-1, with a possible D match to TRBD1 (5 bases). V lost 1 base, J lost 3 bases, and 13 bases lay in between. The CDR3 spans 16 residues. Germline CDR1 reads KGHSH; CDR2 reads LQKENI. The CDR3 is CASSPLGRQFYNEQFF. The CDR3 coding sequence is TGTGCCAGCTCACCACTCGGCCGACAGTTCTACAATGAGCAGTTCTTC.

About this clonotype itself: At one boundary the junction diverges from the germline segment, which might be a read error. V and J are TRBV6-5 and TRBJ1-2; the match to TRBD1 covers 7 bases. The CDR3 runs to 15 residues. Germline V gene data show CDR1 as MNHEY and CDR2 as SVGAGI. CDR3 sequence: CASSDSPDRAYGYTF. The CDR3 region has the DNA TGTGCCAGCAGTGACTCTCCCGACAGGGCCTATGGCTACACCTTC.

This clonotype was seen a few times. The CDR3, as DNA: TGTGCCAGCAGTCTTACTAGCGGGGGGGCCTACAATGAGCAGTTCTTC. Protein sequence: CASSLTSGGAYNEQFF. The chain combines TRBV2 with TRBJ2-1, with 13 nucleotides matching TRBD2. The CDR3 spans 16 residues. Germline CDR1 SNHLY, CDR2 FYNNEI. J was trimmed by 2 bases and V by 5 bases; bases with no gene match: 3.

Only a few counts were recorded for this clonotype. The chain links TRBV10-3 to TRBJ2-1; perhaps TRBD1 as D (6 bases). V lost 3 bases and J 8 bases, leaving 8 bases between the germline ends. CDR1 is ENHRY, CDR2 SYGVKD, per germline. The CDR3 is 12 residues long. CDR3 protein: CAISDYRDEQFF. The CDR3 nucleotides are TGTGCCATCAGTGATTACAGGGATGAGCAGTTCTTC.